The rows below give T cell receptor beta chains drawn from one sample of a study of blood T cell repertoires in COVID-19. Sequenced by immunoSEQ multiplex PCR; TCRdb stores in-frame clones only, minus some. The table shows about 39,000 clones, with 90% to 95% occurring only once. The sample was peripheral blood. The receptor source for this set is a human donor with active COVID-19. The donor label of this sample is uncertain. The CDR3 runs from the conserved cysteine through the conserved F or W. A D gene is named only where the DNA matches it firmly. Some rows have no size entry. The others give once, few or many, or a class for an expanded clone.

clone_size	cdr3_length	v_call	d_call	j_call	cdr3_aa	cdr3_nt
NA	15	TRBV18	TRBD2	TRBJ2-1	CASSLSGGVYNEQFF	TGTGCCAGCTCACTTAGCGGGGGGGTCTACAATGAGCAGTTCTTC
NA	19	TRBV7-9	TRBD2	TRBJ2-3	CASSPRRGLAGELTDTQYF	TGTGCCAGCAGCCCCCGCCGAGGACTAGCGGGGGAACTCACAGATACGCAGTATTTT
NA	15	TRBV19	NA	TRBJ2-4	CASSFGGRTKNIQYF	TGTGCCAGTAGTTTTGGGGGCCGAACTAAAAACATTCAGTACTTC
NA	12	TRBV5-6	NA	TRBJ2-7	CASSLVGYEQYF	TGTGCCAGCAGCTTGGTCGGCTACGAGCAGTACTTC
NA	15	TRBV7-9	NA	TRBJ2-2	CASSPRRGGTGELFF	TGTGCCAGCAGCCCGCGCAGGGGTGGCACCGGGGAGCTGTTTTTT
once	17	TRBV5-1	TRBD1	TRBJ1-2	CASSYSRDRGKNYGYTF	TGCGCCAGCAGCTACAGCCGGGACAGGGGAAAGAACTATGGCTACACCTTC
NA	14	TRBV5-1	NA	TRBJ2-2	CATEPGHNTGELFF	TGCGCCACCGAACCGGGACACAACACCGGGGAGCTGTTTTTT
NA	16	TRBV28	NA	TRBJ1-6	CASSLIGGRGNSPLHF	TGTGCCAGCAGTTTAATCGGTGGCAGGGGAAATTCACCCCTCCACTTT
NA	12	TRBV10-3	NA	TRBJ1-2	CAISQDSYGYTF	TGTGCCATCAGTCAAGACAGCTATGGCTACACCTTC
NA	15	TRBV7-2	TRBD2	TRBJ2-7	CASSLGIAGGREQYF	TGTGCCAGCAGCTTAGGAATAGCGGGGGGGCGCGAGCAGTACTTC
NA	14	TRBV29-1	TRBD1	TRBJ2-3	CSARDRGPTDTQYF	TGCAGCGCCAGGGACAGGGGGCCCACAGATACGCAGTATTTT
NA	15	TRBV18	TRBD2	TRBJ2-7	CASSPETSGTYEQYF	TGTGCCAGCTCACCAGAGACTAGCGGTACCTACGAGCAGTACTTC
NA	13	TRBV13	NA	TRBJ1-5	CASSLRGGQPQHF	TGTGCCAGCAGCTTGCGAGGGGGTCAGCCCCAGCATTTT
NA	13	TRBV12-3/TRBV12-4	NA	TRBJ1-5	CASSRIGDQPQHF	TGTGCCAGCAGCCGCATCGGGGATCAGCCCCAGCATTTT
once	12	TRBV19	NA	TRBJ1-1	CASSPAVPEAFF	TGTGCCAGTAGTCCGGCGGTCCCTGAAGCTTTCTTT
NA	16	TRBV24-1	NA	TRBJ2-1	CATSERSTGNYNEQFF	TGTGCCACCAGTGAACGGAGTACTGGAAACTACAATGAGCAGTTCTTC
NA	18	TRBV11-2	TRBD2	TRBJ2-3	CASSSLGLTSGFTDTQYF	TGTGCCAGCAGCTCGCTAGGTCTAACTAGCGGGTTCACAGATACGCAGTATTTT